These T cell receptor beta chains were read from a single sample in a study of blood T cell repertoires in COVID-19. Generated by immunoSEQ multiplex PCR, the TCRdb table keeps only in-frame clones and is missing some. The sample lists 100,000 to 150,000 clones, roughly 72% seen once, with around 6% in the top ten. Sequenced: peripheral blood. The receptors were gathered from a man aged 60 to 69 with acute or convalescent COVID-19. CDR3s include the opening cysteine and the closing phenylalanine or tryptophan. A D gene is named only where the DNA matches it firmly. A clone size is listed for some rows: how often the clone was seen (once, few, many), or a class if it is expanded.

j_call	v_call	clone_size	d_call	cdr3_nt	cdr3_aa
TRBJ2-5	TRBV5-4	-	TRBD2	TGTGCCAGCAGCCAAACTAGCGGGGGTCTAGGGGAGACCCAGTACTTC	CASSQTSGGLGETQYF
TRBJ2-7	TRBV6-5	-	TRBD2	TGTGCCAGCAGGCTAGCGGGAGGGACCTCCTACGAGCAGTACTTC	CASRLAGGTSYEQYF
TRBJ1-1	TRBV10-3	-	-	TGTGCCATCCTAAACTTCATGAACACTGAAGCTTTCTTT	CAILNFMNTEAFF
TRBJ1-2	TRBV29-1	-	-	TGCAGCGCTCGACGGGTCTATGGCTACACCTTC	CSARRVYGYTF
TRBJ1-1	TRBV10-2	-	-	TGCGCCAGCACCTTGGGCAGGGTTACTGAAGCTTTCTTT	CASTLGRVTEAFF
TRBJ1-5	TRBV18	-	-	TGTGCCAGCTCAACGGACTCCTTGGGGCCCCAGCATTTT	CASSTDSLGPQHF
TRBJ2-5	TRBV5-1	-	TRBD1	TGCGCCAGCAGCCAACCGGGACAGCAAGAGACCCAGTACTTC	CASSQPGQQETQYF
TRBJ2-2	TRBV7-6	-	TRBD1	TGTGCCAGCAGCTTACAGGACAGGGGGCTAGGCGGGGAGCTGTTTTTT	CASSLQDRGLGGELFF
TRBJ1-6	TRBV14	-	-	TGTGCCAGCAGCCAAATGACAGGTCGTTATTCACCCCTCCACTTT	CASSQMTGRYSPLHF
TRBJ1-2	TRBV12-3/TRBV12-4	-	-	TGTGCCAGCAGCACCCAGGGTCCCTATGGCTACACCTTC	CASSTQGPYGYTF
TRBJ2-7	TRBV29-1	-	-	TGCAGCGTTGAAGATGAGGGCAACCAGGTGAAGCAGTACTTC	CSVEDEGNQVKQYF
TRBJ1-5	TRBV12-3/TRBV12-4	-	-	TGTGCCAGCAGCAAGACAGGAAATCAGCCCCAGCATTTT	CASSKTGNQPQHF
TRBJ1-2	TRBV11-2	-	-	TGTGCCAGCAGCCCTCGACAGCAAGCTAACTATGGCTACACCTTC	CASSPRQQANYGYTF
TRBJ2-7	TRBV6-5	-	-	TGTGCCAGCAGAACCGTTAGTGAGCAGTACTTC	CASRTVSEQYF
TRBJ2-2	TRBV7-8	-	TRBD2	TGTGCCAGCAGCTTAGGGACTAGAGGCGGGGAGCTGTTTTTT	CASSLGTRGGELFF
TRBJ2-3	TRBV7-2	-	TRBD2	TGTGCCAGCAGCTTAAACTCCGGGACTAGCGGGGGGGATACGCAGTATTTT	CASSLNSGTSGGDTQYF
TRBJ1-4	TRBV30	-	TRBD1	TGTGCCTGGAGGGGGACAGTAAAACTGTTTTTT	CAWRGTVKLFF
TRBJ2-7	TRBV24-1	-	TRBD1	TGTGCCACCAGAGGACAGGGGTACGAGCAGTACTTC	CATRGQGYEQYF
TRBJ1-5	TRBV4-2	-	-	TGTGCCAGCAGCCAACCCTCAGCGGGTGTAAATCAGCCCCAGCATTTT	CASSQPSAGVNQPQHF
TRBJ1-4	TRBV19	once	-	TGTGCCAGTAGTCGACAGTCAGGGGATGAAAAACTGTTTTTT	CASSRQSGDEKLFF
TRBJ1-1	TRBV6-5	-	-	TGTGCCAGCACGAGGGTAGTGAACACTGAAGCTTTCTTT	CASTRVVNTEAFF
TRBJ2-3	TRBV6-4	-	-	TGTGCCAGCAGCAAGGGGACTAGCACAGATACGCAGTATTTT	CASSKGTSTDTQYF
TRBJ1-2	TRBV30	many	-	TGTGCCTGGAGTTTTGAAGCGTTTTATGGCTACACCTTC	CAWSFEAFYGYTF
TRBJ2-6	TRBV12-5	once	TRBD1	TGTGCTAGTGGTTCCGGGACAGGGGCCTCTGGGGCCAACGTCCTGACTTTC	CASGSGTGASGANVLTF
TRBJ1-6	TRBV7-6	-	-	TGTGCCAGCAGCTTAGCGCAGGGGAGAAATTCACCCCTCCACTTT	CASSLAQGRNSPLHF
TRBJ2-7	TRBV6-2/TRBV6-3	-	-	TGTGCCAGCAGTTCGGGAAGGGGCAGGGGCTACGAGCAGTACTTC	CASSSGRGRGYEQYF
TRBJ1-1	TRBV5-1	few	TRBD1	TGCGCCAGCAGCGAGAAGACAGGGCGCACTGAAGCTTTCTTT	CASSEKTGRTEAFF
TRBJ2-4	TRBV18	-	-	TGTGCCAGCTCACCACCCCAGGGCCGGAACATTCAGTACTTC	CASSPPQGRNIQYF
TRBJ2-3	TRBV11-3	few	TRBD2	TGTGCCAGCAGCTTCCGCACAGCGGGGGCCACAGATACGCAGTATTTT	CASSFRTAGATDTQYF
TRBJ2-2	TRBV5-1	-	TRBD2	TGCGCCAGCAGCTTGGCCGGAGTAGCGGGGGGCGCGAACACCGGGGAGCTGTTTTTT	CASSLAGVAGGANTGELFF
TRBJ1-5	TRBV4-2	-	TRBD1	TGTGCCAGCAGCCAAGATTGGTCAGGGGGTTCGACTCAGCCCCAGCATTTT	CASSQDWSGGSTQPQHF
TRBJ1-2	TRBV27	-	-	TGTGCCAGCAGTTTATCAGGGCAGGGTGGCTACACCTTC	CASSLSGQGGYTF
TRBJ2-1	TRBV9	-	-	TGTGCCAGCAGTCTTCAACAGCTCGGTGAGCAGTTCTTC	CASSLQQLGEQFF
TRBJ2-7	TRBV7-9	-	-	TGTGCCAGCACCTATAGTGGGCACGAGCAGTACTTC	CASTYSGHEQYF
TRBJ1-4	TRBV6-5	-	TRBD1	TGTGCCAGCAGTTACTCGACAGGGGGCGTTGAAAAACTGTTTTTT	CASSYSTGGVEKLFF
TRBJ2-7	TRBV11-1	-	-	TGTGCCAGCAGCGGTTGGAGCTACGAGCAGTACTTC	CASSGWSYEQYF
TRBJ2-1	TRBV5-1	-	-	TGCGCCAGCAGCGTAAGATCGGGGGGCGAGCAGTTCTTC	CASSVRSGGEQFF
TRBJ2-1	TRBV7-6	-	TRBD2	TGTGCCAGCAGCGAGGGGCTTAGCGGGGGTCCGAACAATGAGCAGTTCTTC	CASSEGLSGGPNNEQFF